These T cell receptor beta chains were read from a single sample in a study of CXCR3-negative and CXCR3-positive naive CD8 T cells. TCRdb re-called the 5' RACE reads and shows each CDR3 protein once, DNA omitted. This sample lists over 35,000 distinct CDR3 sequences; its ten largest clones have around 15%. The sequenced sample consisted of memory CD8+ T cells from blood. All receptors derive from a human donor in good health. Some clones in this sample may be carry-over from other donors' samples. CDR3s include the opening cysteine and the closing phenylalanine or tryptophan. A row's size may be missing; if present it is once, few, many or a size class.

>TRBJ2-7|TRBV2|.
CASGGADPYEQYF
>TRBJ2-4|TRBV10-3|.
CAISESTGLAKNIQYF
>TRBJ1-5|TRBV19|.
CASSPRDSNQPQHF
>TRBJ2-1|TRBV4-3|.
CASSPIGSEGYNEQFF
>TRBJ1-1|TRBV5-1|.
CASSLASTEAFF
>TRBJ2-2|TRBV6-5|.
CASSYSGQAGELFF
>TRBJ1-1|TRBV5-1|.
CASRWDTMNTEAFF
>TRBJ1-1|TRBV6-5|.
CASSSLGLEAFF
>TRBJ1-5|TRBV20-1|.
CSARNSDTGSEPQHF
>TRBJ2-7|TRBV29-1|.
CSARGISEQYF
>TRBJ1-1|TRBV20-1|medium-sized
CSARDIGRSNTEAFF
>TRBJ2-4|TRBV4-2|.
CASSQDLPTGLAKNIQYF